This T cell receptor beta chain was sequenced in a study of radiation and T cells in renal cell carcinoma (dated by TCRdb to between 2020 and 2021). Notes on the research overall: Samples were obtained from a clinical trial, in which 15 Gy stereotactic body radiation therapy was delivered to primary renal cell carcinomas and nephrectomy was performed 4 weeks later. Across all 53 samples, 3,800,000 or so unique CDR3 nucleotide sequences encoding around 2,500,000 unique CDR3 amino acid sequences were identified. A total of 50 to 55 samples underwent TCR beta sequencing, made up of about 25 tumors and some 27 peripheral blood samples. The study at large found these results: Top tumor clonotypes rose in blood from baseline to 2 weeks post-radiation, then contracted by 4 weeks, suggesting transient expansion of tumor-resident clones. Because the trial had a single-armed design, the trial could not examine how radiation dose or scheduling affected the TCR repertoire. Changes in the blood repertoire were not tracked past 4 weeks after treatment. Because pretreatment tumor biopsies were not available, the baseline intratumoral presence of clonotypes could not be determined.

Sample time point, as interpreted from the label and publication: baseline pretreatment blood. Reading the label with the study, this specimen's treatment or condition is: 15 Gy SBRT to primary tumor, nephrectomy 4 weeks later. Serial peripheral blood from radiation-treated patients was sampled at baseline, 2 weeks and 4 weeks after SBRT to track tumor-enriched clonotypes. Renal cell carcinoma with clear cell pathology was present in all patients. The QIAamp DNA Blood Mini Kit (Qiagen) was used to prepare genomic DNA for TCR sequencing. The analyses included only samples that passed all quality control checks. Following the manufacturer's recommendations, the immunoSEQ kit was used to generate TCR beta libraries from genomic DNA. To prepare the libraries, a first multiplex PCR with proprietary primers was run, followed by a second PCR that added unique barcodes, and a bead cleanup was done after each round. A positive control reaction and a negative control reaction, both provided in the kit, were run with every batch of samples. The final libraries were assessed on an Agilent 4200 TapeStation D1000 ScreenTape, pooled by volume, and quantified by qPCR. An Illumina NextSeq500 fitted with a MidOutput 150-cycle cartridge performed the sequencing, running 156 Read1 cycles and 15 Index1 cycles with the kit's custom primers. The pooled library was loaded at 0.85 to 1 pM, with a roughly 20% PhiX control spiked in. As for how the authors treated the data: Vendor-processed data were analyzed in R, with a clonotype defined as all T cells sharing the same CDR3 nucleotide sequence. In the clone abundance analyses, frequencies were normalized to the 10,000 most abundant clones in each sample. Public T cell clones, which averaged fewer than five per sample, were removed prior to analysis. A difference in abundance of at least 32-fold between compartments was used to define tumor-enriched and baseline blood-enriched clonotypes. A beta-binomial differential abundance model was applied to find clonotypes that expanded or contracted between blood time points. Tumor-blood repertoire similarity was measured with the Baroni-Urbani and Buser coefficient, and group comparisons used two-tailed Wilcoxon tests in R. TCRdb took this table from immuneACCESS and kept in-frame rearrangements with V and J called. Such tables lack part of the clones; where checked against another copy, unresolved V genes explain under half of the gap, and the rest is unexplained. That table gives V, J and clone size, and the DNA gave D and trimming. This sample is represented by 100,000 to 150,000 clones; 80% to 85% of them were singletons. The leading ten clones occupy around 3% of the sample.

The germline V gene encodes CDR1 SGHRS and CDR2 YFSETQ. V has 6 bases trimmed and J has 4 bases trimmed; junction bases matching no gene number 3. The CDR3 numbers 13 residues from cysteine through phenylalanine. Of all the DNA, just the CDR3 is kept, 39 bases in frame from base 1. Details on this clone: It has no known antigen specificity. There are no base qualities to consult, and no much larger clone falls within one base.

The sequence joins TRBV5-1 to TRBJ1-4; TRBD1 fits 7 bases in the junction. The receptor comes from a woman aged 55-75 years with renal cell carcinoma. This specimen consisted of blood, obtained from a patient whose treatment included radiotherapy and nephrectomy. The DNA reads as follows: TGCGCCAGCACCGGGACAGATAATGAAAAACTGTTTTTT. Its amino acids are CASTGTDNEKLFF. Full variable domain (CDR3 extended with the reference TRBV5-1 and TRBJ1-4 proteins): KAGVTQTPRYLIKTRGQQVTLSCSPISGHRSVSWYQQTPGQGLQFLFEYFSETQRNKGNFPGRFSGRQFSNSRSEMNVSTLELGDSALYLCASTGTDNEKLFFGSGTQLSVL.